Below are 15 T cell receptor beta chains sequenced from a single sample in a study of control samples from healthy donors and cancer patients. Profiled with immunoSEQ multiplex PCR; TCRdb holds only in-frame clones, not every one. The repertoire holds 40,000 to 65,000 clones, with roughly nine tenths as singletons. Sequencing was performed on PBMCs. The receptors derive from a man in his fifties or sixties with head and neck cancer.

The V gene is TRBV25-1, the J gene TRBJ1-1; TRBD1 aligns across 7 bases. This CDR3 contains 13 residues. The germline CDR1 and CDR2 sequences are MGHDK and SYGVNS. With V trimmed by 4 bases and J by 7 bases, 6 bases remained unmatched. The CDR3 reads CASSATGDGEAFF. Here the CDR3 DNA reads TGTGCCAGCAGTGCAACAGGGGACGGTGAAGCTTTCTTT. The full variable domain, its missing parts supplied by reference TRBV25-1 and TRBJ1-1, is EADIYQTPRYLVIGTGKKITLECSQTMGHDKMYWYQQDPGMELHLIHYSYGVNSTEKGDLSSESTVSRIRTEHFPLTLESARPSHTSQYLCASSATGDGEAFFGQGTRLTVV.

The chain couples TRBV4-3 to TRBJ1-6, with no clear D. The CDR3 spans 13 residues. CDR1 and CDR2 from the germline V gene are LGHNA and YSLEER. V was cut by 3 bases and J by 7 bases, with 7 bases left in between. CDR3 in amino acids: CASSHLGNSPLHF. The CDR3 DNA is TGCGCCAGCAGCCATCTCGGCAATTCACCCCTCCACTTT.

The rearrangement links TRBV5-6 to TRBJ2-4; 7 bases map to TRBD1. J lost 5 bases, V lost 1 base, and 6 bases had no gene match. The V gene's germline CDR1 is SGHDT and CDR2 YYEEEE. The CDR3 is 15 residues long. CDR3 nucleotides: TGTGCCAGCAGCTTGAGTCCCACAGGGGAAAACATTCAGTACTTC. Its protein product is CASSLSPTGENIQYF.

In its sample, this clone was seen a few times. J is TRBJ2-6 and V is TRBV7-9; D is ambiguous. Germline values: CDR1 SEHNR, CDR2 FQNEAQ (reference sequence). Trimming shortened V by 1 base and J by 0 bases, and 4 bases separated the two germline ends. The CDR3 is 15 amino acids. The CDR3 is CASSLGSSGANVLTF. CDR3 DNA: TGTGCCAGCAGCTTAGGGAGCTCTGGGGCCAACGTCCTGACTTTC.

This clone was seen more than once but under ten times. This sequence joins TRBV3-1 (or the pseudogene TRBV3-2) and TRBJ1-6, with D unclear. In germline, CDR1 is LGHDT, CDR2 YNNKEL (reference sequence). The V end was cut by 4 bases, the J end by 4 bases, with 14 bases between. This CDR3 comprises 16 residues. This CDR3 reads CASSLTSRGYNSPLHF. The CDR3 coding sequence is TGTGCCAGCAGCCTAACTTCGCGGGGTTATAATTCACCCCTCCACTTT.

This clone was detected a few times. V usage is TRBV4-1 and J usage is TRBJ1-4, with D possibly being TRBD1 (6 bases). This CDR3 spans 15 amino acids. The germline V and J ends were trimmed by 0 bases and 8 bases, with 13 bases remaining between them. CDR1 and CDR2 (germline): MGHRA, YSYEKL. The CDR3 loop reads CASSQDQAGEEKLFF. The CDR3 DNA sequence: TGCGCCAGCAGCCAAGATCAGGCAGGGGAGGAAAAACTGTTTTTT.

The chain carries TRBV9 and TRBJ2-1; TRBD2 agrees at 8 bases. Germline values: CDR1 SGDLS, CDR2 YYNGEE. V gave up 4 bases and J gave up 8 bases; unmatched junction bases: 11. The CDR3 extends over 15 amino acids. This CDR3 is CASSTGGARVDEQFF. The CDR3 DNA follows: TGTGCCAGCAGCACCGGGGGGGCCCGAGTGGATGAGCAGTTCTTC.

The gene calls are TRBV13 and TRBJ2-1; TRBD1 matches 11 bases. Germline values: CDR1 PRHDT, CDR2 FYEKMQ (reference sequence). Germline trimming cut 5 bases from V and 0 bases from J; bases unmatched to any gene: 6. The CDR3 is 17 residues long. The CDR3 DNA sequence: TGTGCCAGCAGCGGGACAGGGGGGGTCAGCTCCTACAATGAGCAGTTCTTC. It specifies CASSGTGGVSSYNEQFF.

The chain uses TRBV6-2 or TRBV6-3 and TRBJ2-2; weak D call: TRBD1 (6 bases). V lost 6 bases and J 1 base, leaving 15 bases between the germline ends. The CDR3 is 16 amino acids. CDR1 is MNHEY, CDR2 SVGEGT, per germline. The CDR3 bases are TGTGCCAGCAGCCAAGGGGGACACATGAACACCGGGGAGCTGTTTTTT. This sequence encodes CASSQGGHMNTGELFF.

This clone came up once. Written as DNA, the CDR3 is TGTGCCAGTAGGAAACAGATGACTGAAGCTTTCTTT. Amino acids: CASRKQMTEAFF. The rearrangement joins TRBV19 to TRBJ1-1; D not resolved. The germline V gene encodes CDR1 LNHDA and CDR2 SQIVND (reference sequence). The CDR3 contains 12 residues. The V end lost 6 bases, the J end lost 5 bases, and 10 bases lay between the germline ends.

The count of this clone is one. J is TRBJ1-5 and V is TRBV7-2; D uncertain. The CDR3 has 13 amino acids. The V end lost 3 bases, the J end lost 7 bases, and 10 bases lay between the germline ends. The germline gives CDR1 SGHTA, CDR2 FQGNSA. DNA for the CDR3: TGTGCCAGCAGCTTGTACCAAGGACAGCCCCAGCATTTT. Protein product: CASSLYQGQPQHF.

The gene calls are TRBV20-1 and TRBJ2-1; no clear D gene. The V gene lost 6 bases and the J gene lost 9 bases, with 12 bases spanning the gap. The germline V gene encodes CDR1 DFQATT and CDR2 SNEGSKA (reference sequence). The CDR3 is 11 residues long. CDR3 bases: TGCAGTGCCGGACCTCATGGTGAGCAGTTCTTC. It specifies CSAGPHGEQFF.

CDR3 in DNA: TGCAGCGTTCCTCGAACCGCACAGGGGCTCGGCTACACCTTC. It specifies CSVPRTAQGLGYTF. V and J are TRBV29-1 and TRBJ1-2; 7 bases are a match to TRBD1. V gave up 5 bases and J gave up 8 bases; unmatched junction bases: 14. CDR3 length: 14 amino acids. CDR1 SQVTM and CDR2 ANQGSEA come from the germline V gene.

The chain uses TRBV7-6 and TRBJ2-3, with 10 bases lining up with TRBD2. This CDR3 comprises 19 residues. The trim removed 3 bases at V and 6 bases at J, leaving 18 bases unmatched. The germline V gene encodes CDR1 SGHVS and CDR2 FNYEAQ. CDR3 loop: CASSFVKGPWASGSDTQYF. CDR3 DNA: TGTGCCAGCAGCTTTGTAAAGGGGCCCTGGGCTAGCGGGAGTGATACGCAGTATTTT.

The chain carries TRBV7-9 and TRBJ1-2; 7 nucleotides line up with TRBD1. This CDR3 has 13 amino acids. V shed 5 bases, J shed 5 bases, and the junction held 5 bases outside the gene matches. Per germline, CDR1 SEHNR and CDR2 FQNEAQ (reference sequence). CDR3 sequence: CASSPGQRYGYTF. CDR3 bases: TGTGCCAGCAGCCCGGGACAGAGATATGGCTACACCTTC.